A single sample is the source of the 14 T cell receptor beta chains below, sequenced in a study of regulatory T cells in long-lasting Graves disease. With iRepertoire HTBI primers and Arm-PCR of CDR3 regions, TCR beta libraries were built. One entry per CDR3 protein results from TCRdb running MiXCR on the multiplex PCR reads. Of 580,000 or so distinct CDR3 sequences in the sample, about 16% were seen once. Time point indicated: newly diagnosed GD, antithyroid drugs for less than 3 months. PBMC RNA served as the TCR library source. This sample was also put to use in a study of T cells in Graves' hyperthyroidism and ophthalmopathy.

The input for sequencing was peripheral blood mononuclear cells (PBMCs), taken at new diagnosis, from a patient treated with antithyroid drugs. The receptors come from a man younger than 35 with Graves disease.

This clonotype came up many times. This rearrangement joins TRBV6-5 to TRBJ2-3; the match to TRBD2 covers 7 bases. The ends lost 2 bases at V and 2 bases at J; junction bases unmatched: 4. Germline CDR1 and CDR2: MNHEY and SVGAGI. There are 15 residues in the CDR3. CDR3 loop: CASSYQRDYTDTQYF. In nucleotides, the CDR3 is TGTGCCAGCAGTTACCAGAGGGACTACACAGATACGCAGTATTTT.

This clonotype showed up just a few times. The gene calls are TRBV29-1 and TRBJ1-1, with D hard to call. CDR1 and CDR2 from the germline V gene are SQVTM and ANQGSEA. V lost 2 bases, J lost 4 bases, and 11 bases lay in between. This CDR3 is built from 13 residues. The CDR3 protein is CSVEIGKSTEAFF. CDR3 nucleotides: TGCAGCGTTGAAATAGGGAAATCCACTGAAGCTTTCTTT.

The chain couples TRBV5-6 to TRBJ2-2, with D hard to call. The CDR3 runs 14 residues. V gave up 4 bases and J gave up 7 bases, with 14 bases separating them. Germline V gene lookup returns CDR1 SGHDT and CDR2 YYEEEE. CDR3 in amino acids: CASSPAQEYGELFF. CDR3 bases: TGTGCCAGCAGCCCGGCGCAGGAGTACGGGGAGCTGTTTTTT.

The sample holds a few counts of this clonotype. This chain connects TRBV7-3 to TRBJ2-4, with TRBD1 as a possible D gene (6 bases). This CDR3 has 14 amino acids. Trimming shortened V by 5 bases and J by 5 bases, and 13 bases separated the two germline ends. Germline V lookup: CDR1 SGHTA, CDR2 FQGTGA. CDR3 protein: CASSPTGNQNIQYF. In DNA form, the CDR3 reads TGTGCCAGCAGCCCTACAGGGAACCAAAACATTCAGTACTTC.

This clonotype has a count of ten or more. The CDR3 DNA follows: TGTGCCACCAGTTCTGCCGGGACTACCGGTTTAGATACGCAGTATTTT. As protein: CATSSAGTTGLDTQYF. V gene TRBV24-1 combines with J gene TRBJ2-3; TRBD2 agrees at 7 bases. The junction had 13 bases not matched to a gene; V was cut back by 6 bases and J by 5 bases. CDR3 size: 16 residues. The germline CDR1 and CDR2 sequences are KGHDR and SFDVKD.

This clonotype came up many times. The chain employs TRBV20-1 and TRBJ2-3; D possibly matches TRBD1 or TRBD2 (5 bases each). Trimming cost V 4 bases and J 5 bases, with 16 bases left between them. CDR3 length equals 14 residues. Germline V CDR1 and CDR2: DFQATT, SNEGSKA (reference sequence). The CDR3 coding sequence is TGCAGTGCTACCCCACTCGTGGGGGTAGATACGCAGTATTTT. Protein: CSATPLVGVDTQYF.

This clonotype occurred a few times. V is TRBV20-1 and J is TRBJ1-1; no definite D call. V lost 6 bases, J lost 1 base, and 9 bases lay in between. In germline, CDR1 is DFQATT, CDR2 SNEGSKA (reference sequence). The CDR3 runs to 12 residues. CDR3 coding DNA: TGCAGTGCCTCCTTCCAGAACACTGAAGCTTTCTTT. Translation gives CSASFQNTEAFF.

This sequence joins TRBV29-1 and TRBJ2-7; 7 bases match TRBD1. V was clipped by 6 bases and J by 1 base; unmatched bases: 6. CDR3 length: 13 amino acids. Germline V gene data show CDR1 as SQVTM and CDR2 as ANQGSEA. CDR3: CSVHDRASYEQYF. CDR3 bases: TGCAGCGTACACGACAGGGCGTCCTACGAGCAGTACTTC.

This clonotype was observed a single time. A much larger clone differs by one base, so this may be a read error. The chain links TRBV30 to TRBJ1-5; D ambiguous. Germline CDR1 and CDR2: GTSNPN and SVGIG (reference sequence). The length of the CDR3 is 14 residues. The CDR3 DNA sequence: TGTACCTGGAGTCCCCCGAGTAGCAATCAGCCCCAGCATTTT. The encoded protein is CTWSPPSSNQPQHF.

This clonotype was detected many times. The chain joins TRBV20-1 to TRBJ2-7; 7 nucleotides agree with TRBD1. V shed 1 base and J 5 bases; nucleotides not matched to a gene: 8. CDR1 and CDR2 (germline): DFQATT, SNEGSKA (reference sequence). This CDR3 region has 14 residues. As DNA, the CDR3 is TGCAGTGCTAGAGGGACAGGCGTAGGGGACGAGCAGTACTTC. Protein sequence: CSARGTGVGDEQYF.

The chain uses TRBV5-1 and TRBJ1-2, with 9 bases fitting TRBD1. Germline V CDR1 and CDR2: SGHRS, YFSETQ. Losses at the gene ends were 4 bases for V and 2 bases for J; bases not matched to a gene: 12. The CDR3 length is 17 residues. The CDR3 DNA follows: TGCGCCAGCAGCCCGGGGGACAGGGAAACTTGGAACTATGGCTACACCTTC. It specifies CASSPGDRETWNYGYTF.

Regarding this clonotype: The junction departs from germline at one end; a sequencing error may be responsible. The J gene is TRBJ1-2, the V gene TRBV4-2; 7 nucleotides agree with TRBD1. This CDR3 contains 15 residues. Germline values: CDR1 LGHNA, CDR2 YNFKEQ. CDR3 in amino acids: CASSQEDRRPRGCTF. DNA for the CDR3: TGTGCCAGCAGCCAAGAGGACAGGCGGCCTAGGGGCTGCACCTTC.

CDR3: CAWSGRYEQYF. CDR3 nucleotides: TGTGCCTGGAGTGGAAGGTACGAGCAGTACTTC. The chain is built from TRBV30 and TRBJ2-7; D is unclear. Germline CDR1 and CDR2: GTSNPN and SVGIG (reference sequence). The V gene lost 1 base and the J gene lost 4 bases, with 5 bases spanning the gap. The CDR3 has 11 amino acids.

This clonotype was seen only a few times. The rearrangement uses TRBV6-5 and TRBJ2-7; D is uncertain. Germline V gives CDR1 MNHEY, CDR2 SVGAGI. Trimming cost V 2 bases and J 4 bases, with 6 bases left between them. The CDR3 totals 12 residues. The CDR3 spells CASSYIRYEQYF. As DNA, the CDR3 is TGTGCCAGCAGTTACATCCGGTACGAGCAGTACTTC.